The rows below give T cell receptor beta chains drawn from one sample of a study of blood T cells in healthy people across ages. TCRdb recomputed calls from the 5' RACE reads with MiXCR, one row per CDR3 protein. The table lists hundreds of thousands of distinct CDR3 sequences, about 50% of them singletons. What was sequenced was blood. These TCRs come from a woman older than 75 in good health. Both conserved end residues are part of each CDR3. The D gene is left open where the match is weak. The size of a clone is reported for some rows only, either as once, few or many, or as a class for expanded clones.

V	size	J	D	CDR3	DNA
TRBV20-1	NA	TRBJ1-1	NA	CSAADSWNTEAFF	TGCAGTGCTGCCGACAGTTGGAACACTGAAGCTTTCTTT
TRBV5-1	NA	TRBJ2-2	NA	CASNGWGTGELFF	TGCGCCAGCAACGGCTGGGGCACCGGGGAGCTGTTTTTT
TRBV28	many	TRBJ2-7	TRBD1	CASSWTGSVYEQYF	TGTGCCAGCAGTTGGACAGGTTCGGTCTACGAGCAGTACTTC
TRBV27	few	TRBJ2-1	TRBD2	CASSNSGRIHEQFF	TGTGCCAGCAGTAACAGCGGGAGGATCCATGAGCAGTTCTTC
TRBV28	NA	TRBJ2-7	NA	CASRAQGLSYEQYF	TGTGCCAGCAGAGCTCAGGGGCTATCCTACGAGCAGTACTTC
TRBV9	NA	TRBJ2-1	NA	CASSVVGSSYNEQFF	TGTGCCAGCAGCGTAGTGGGGAGCTCCTACAATGAGCAGTTCTTC
TRBV2	many	TRBJ1-2	NA	CASSPEKYGYTF	TGTGCCAGCAGTCCTGAGAAATATGGCTACACCTTC
TRBV6-5	NA	TRBJ1-6	TRBD1	CASSTGAGTVNSPLHF	TGTGCCAGCAGTACTGGGGCCGGGACAGTGAATTCACCCCTCCACTTT
TRBV5-5	NA	TRBJ2-3	NA	CASIGATQYF	TGTGCCAGCATCGGGGCTACGCAGTATTTT
TRBV5-1	once	TRBJ2-1	NA	CASRVYDNEQFF	TGCGCCAGCAGAGTTTATGACAATGAGCAGTTCTTC
TRBV7-3	few	TRBJ1-1	NA	CASSLNAVNTEAFF	TGTGCCAGCAGCTTAAATGCGGTGAACACTGAAGCTTTCTTT
TRBV6-5	NA	TRBJ1-1	NA	CAGSYAPGRDEAFF	TGTGCCGGCAGTTACGCCCCTGGAAGGGATGAAGCTTTCTTT
TRBV6-5	NA	TRBJ2-7	TRBD2	CASSTTSGRGEQYF	TGTGCCAGCAGTACCACTAGCGGGAGGGGAGAGCAGTACTTC
TRBV20-1	NA	TRBJ2-3	TRBD1	CSARRDRGDTDTQYF	TGCAGTGCTAGACGGGACAGGGGAGACACGGATACGCAGTATTTT
TRBV24-1	many	TRBJ2-3	NA	CATSDQRGTDTQYF	TGTGCCACCAGTGACCAACGGGGGACAGATACGCAGTATTTT
TRBV12-3/TRBV12-4	once	TRBJ2-1	NA	CASSDIPLRGPYNEQFF	TGTGCCAGCAGTGACATCCCACTGCGGGGTCCCTACAATGAGCAGTTCTTC
TRBV3-1	NA	TRBJ2-3	NA	CASSPSKHGGTDTQYF	TGTGCCAGCAGCCCATCCAAACACGGGGGAACAGATACGCAGTATTTT
TRBV10-3	few	TRBJ1-4	NA	CASSGTDATNEKLFF	TGTGCCTCATCCGGGACGGATGCAACTAATGAAAAACTGTTTTTT
TRBV5-1	few	TRBJ2-2	NA	CASMTLDRRELFF	TGCGCCAGCATGACTCTGGACCGTAGGGAGCTGTTTTTT
TRBV29-1	many	TRBJ2-1	NA	CSVVAGAGGDEQFF	TGCAGCGTTGTGGCGGGGGCCGGAGGGGATGAGCAGTTCTTC